One and the same sample provided the 19 T cell receptor beta chains below, sequenced in a study of shared clonotypes between healthy human individuals. Only in-frame clones appear in the TCRdb table, and some are missing; sequencing was by immunoSEQ multiplex PCR. The sample carries about 2,200,000 clones, about 93% recorded once. Naive CD8 cells lacked CD45RO, underwent positive selection for CCR7 and left out terminally differentiated effector memory CD45RA+ cells. Sequenced sample: naive CD8+ T cells from PBMCs. The receptor source for this set is a man younger than 35 in good health. Some clones in this sample may be carry-over from other donors' samples.

This chain connects TRBV10-3 to TRBJ2-1; TRBD2 is a possible D gene (6 bases). V dropped 0 bases and J dropped 4 bases, with 19 bases sitting between them. The V gene's germline CDR1 is ENHRY and CDR2 SYGVKD. The CDR3 loop spans 18 amino acids. CDR3 DNA: TGTGCCATCAGTGAGTCCCATATTCGGGACTTCCAATACAATGAGCAGTTCTTC. Encoded protein: CAISESHIRDFQYNEQFF.

Regarding this clone: The sample contains more than one DNA sequence encoding this CDR3. The chain joins TRBV9 to TRBJ2-5, with unresolved D. Germline CDR1 and CDR2: SGDLS and YYNGEE. V dropped 4 bases and J dropped 2 bases, with 9 bases sitting between them. The CDR3 consists of 13 residues. The CDR3 reads CASSPPGQETQYF. The CDR3 DNA follows: TGTGCCAGCAGCCCCCCCGGACAAGAGACCCAGTACTTC.

This chain links TRBV10-3 with TRBJ2-2; 9 nucleotides align to TRBD1. Germline assignment: CDR1 ENHRY and CDR2 SYGVKD. The trim removed 6 bases at V and 2 bases at J, leaving 7 bases unmatched. The CDR3 contains 16 residues. The DNA of the CDR3 is TGTGCCATCAGAGGGACAGGGCAAGAAAACACCGGGGAGCTGTTTTTT. Encoded protein: CAIRGTGQENTGELFF.

This clone was recorded once. The genes are TRBV2 and TRBJ2-4; the match to TRBD2 covers 8 bases. This CDR3 contains 14 residues. With V trimmed by 5 bases and J by 5 bases, 5 bases remained unmatched. CDR1 and CDR2 (germline): SNHLY, FYNNEI. The CDR3 protein is CASSSGRGENIQYF. CDR3 nucleotide sequence: TGTGCCAGCAGTTCCGGGCGGGGGGAAAACATTCAGTACTTC. Full variable domain (outside the CDR3, taken from reference TRBV2 and TRBJ2-4): EPEVTQTPSHQVTQMGQEVILRCVPISNHLYFYWYRQILGQKVEFLVSFYNNEISEKSEIFDDQFSVERPDGSNFTLKIRSTKLEDSAMYFCASSSGRGENIQYFGAGTRLSVL.

The CDR3 sequence is CASSGGQGRNIQYF. CDR3 nucleotides: TGTGCCAGCAGCGGGGGACAGGGGAGAAACATTCAGTACTTC. The chain employs TRBV5-6 and TRBJ2-4, with 10 nucleotides matching TRBD1. This CDR3 has 14 amino acids. CDR1 and CDR2 from the germline V gene are SGHDT and YYEEEE. V gave up 4 bases and J gave up 6 bases; unmatched junction bases: 4.

This clone showed up just once. The V and J genes are TRBV19 and TRBJ2-7; D is unclear. The CDR3 is 15 residues long. CDR1 is LNHDA and CDR2 is SQIVND in the germline V gene (reference sequence). Trimming shortened V by 4 bases and J by 2 bases, and 15 bases separated the two germline ends. The CDR3 protein is CASSTHRGAPYEQYF. In DNA form, the CDR3 reads TGTGCCAGTAGTACCCATCGCGGTGCACCCTACGAGCAGTACTTC. The variable domain in full, completed from reference TRBV19 and TRBJ2-7, reads DGGITQSPKYLFRKEGQNVTLSCEQNLNHDAMYWYRQDPGQGLRLIYYSQIVNDFQKGDIAEGYSVSREKKESFPLTVTSAQKNPTAFYLCASSTHRGAPYEQYFGPGTRLTVT.

This clone was picked up one time. The V and J genes are TRBV28 and TRBJ2-4; D ambiguous. V lost 2 bases and J 1 base, leaving 9 bases between the germline ends. The germline V gene has CDR1 MDHEN and CDR2 SYDVKM. The CDR3 totals 15 residues. CDR3 coding DNA: TGTGCCAGCAGTTTAGGTTGGGCGGCCAAAAACATTCAGTACTTC. Translating gives CASSLGWAAKNIQYF.

The J gene is TRBJ2-4, the V gene TRBV7-8; TRBD1 matches 8 bases. This CDR3 region has 15 residues. V was clipped by 5 bases and J by 4 bases; unmatched bases: 7. The V gene's germline CDR1 is SGHVS and CDR2 FQNEAQ. CDR3 nucleotides: TGTGCCAGCAGCCCAACTTGGACAGGGAAAAACATTCAGTACTTC. Residues: CASSPTWTGKNIQYF.

The chain links TRBV9 to TRBJ2-1; no definite D call. CDR3 length: 15 amino acids. With 2 bases removed from V and 0 bases from J, the gap between germline ends came to 9 bases. The germline V gene has CDR1 SGDLS and CDR2 YYNGEE. CDR3: CASSVKGFSYNEQFF. The CDR3 nucleotides are TGTGCCAGCAGCGTGAAGGGATTCTCCTACAATGAGCAGTTCTTC.

The rearrangement joins TRBV7-3 to TRBJ2-3, with TRBD2 identical over 8 bases. Trimming at V came to 1 base and at J to 5 bases, leaving 11 bases not matched to a gene. Germline V lookup: CDR1 SGHTA, CDR2 FQGTGA. The CDR3 is made up of 17 amino acids. The CDR3 is CASSLIPGREGGDTQYF. CDR3 coding DNA: TGTGCCAGCAGCTTAATCCCTGGACGGGAGGGCGGAGATACGCAGTATTTT.

This chain connects TRBV29-1 to TRBJ2-5; 9 bases fit TRBD1. CDR3 length equals 12 residues. CDR1 SQVTM and CDR2 ANQGSEA come from the germline V gene. V lost 3 bases to trimming and J lost 6 bases; unmatched junction nucleotides: 2. CDR3 amino acids: CSVETGGKTQYF. CDR3 nucleotides: TGCAGCGTTGAGACAGGGGGGAAGACCCAGTACTTC.

The chain uses TRBV9 and TRBJ2-4, with a weak D call TRBD1 (5 bases). Germline loops: CDR1 SGDLS, CDR2 YYNGEE. This CDR3 spans 14 amino acids. Trimming shortened V by 4 bases and J by 3 bases, and 11 bases separated the two germline ends. The CDR3 spells CASSRGFGKNIQYF. CDR3 nucleotide sequence: TGTGCCAGCAGCAGGGGTTTTGGCAAAAACATTCAGTACTTC.

CDR3 loop: CASSSYGLLTPGGNTIYF. CDR3 nucleotide sequence: TGTGCCAGCAGTTCATATGGACTACTAACCCCGGGAGGAAACACCATATATTTT. The chain employs TRBV28 and TRBJ1-3; D unresolved. Trimming cost V 4 bases and J 4 bases, with 23 bases left between them. CDR3 length: 18 amino acids. Germline V gives CDR1 MDHEN, CDR2 SYDVKM.

The rearrangement uses TRBV6-5 and TRBJ2-7; D remains ambiguous. The CDR3 is made up of 15 amino acids. Germline values: CDR1 MNHEY, CDR2 SVGAGI. V was pared by 2 bases and J by 2 bases, with 13 bases between. The CDR3 nucleotides read TGTGCCAGCAGTTACAAGGATTCCTCGGCCTACGAGCAGTACTTC. This encodes CASSYKDSSAYEQYF.

This chain connects TRBV7-8 to TRBJ1-4; perhaps TRBD1 as D (5 bases). From germline, CDR1 is SGHVS and CDR2 FQNEAQ. The CDR3 has 14 residues. Trimming stripped 5 bases from V and 5 bases from J, with 12 bases between. The CDR3 loop is CASSPPGVNEKLFF. CDR3 sequence (DNA): TGTGCCAGCAGCCCCCCGGGGGTGAATGAAAAACTGTTTTTT.

The CDR3 is CASSPGTTINTGELFF. The CDR3 DNA reads as TGCGCCAGCAGCCCCGGGACAACAATAAACACCGGGGAGCTGTTTTTT. The chain employs TRBV4-1 and TRBJ2-2; perhaps TRBD1 as D (6 bases). The CDR3 loop spans 16 amino acids. In germline, CDR1 is MGHRA, CDR2 YSYEKL. Trimming pared 4 bases from V and 2 bases from J, leaving 14 bases between.

V and J are TRBV29-1 and TRBJ2-3, with D possibly being TRBD1 (5 bases). CDR3 length: 16 residues. Trimming pared 5 bases from V and 0 bases from J, leaving 18 bases between. CDR1 SQVTM and CDR2 ANQGSEA come from the germline V gene. As DNA, the CDR3 is TGCAGCGTTTATCCCCCCTGGGGCAGAAGCACAGATACGCAGTATTTT. Residues: CSVYPPWGRSTDTQYF.

This clone was seen a single time. The chain combines TRBV4-2 with TRBJ1-4; a possible D gene is TRBD1 (6 bases). The CDR3 is 16 residues long. Looked up from germline, CDR1 is LGHNA and CDR2 is YNFKEQ. V lost 0 bases and J lost 3, with 11 bases in between. The CDR3 nucleotides read TGTGCCAGCAGCCAAGAACATCGGGGGCCTAATGAAAAACTGTTTTTT. Translated, it gives CASSQEHRGPNEKLFF.

The chain recombines TRBV2 with TRBJ1-2, with D possibly TRBD1 on 5 matching bases. The V and J ends lost 10 bases and 2 bases respectively, with 14 bases between them. The CDR3 extends over 13 amino acids. The germline V gene encodes CDR1 SNHLY and CDR2 FYNNEI. The CDR3 DNA reads as TGTGCCACAGCTGAGGCAGGGAACTATGGCTACACCTTC. It codes for CATAEAGNYGYTF.